This entry is about one T cell receptor beta chain. Its antigen is not known. This entry is derived from a study of shared clonotypes between healthy human individuals. Study results and caveats: Limitation of the genetic and exposure-history diversity represented came from the few donors.

Profiling relied on immunoSEQ multiplex PCR, and the TCRdb table lists in-frame clones only, not all of them. The data contain about 450,000 clones, around 80% of them singletons. The CDR3 is 15 residues long. Germline-derived CDR1 and CDR2 are MNHEY and SVGAGI. Trimming cost V 0 bases and J 3 bases, with 12 bases left between them. The chain joins TRBV6-5 to TRBJ2-7, with D maybe TRBD1 (5 bases). Sequenced material: PBMCs. The sequence was obtained from a woman aged 40 to 50 in good health. Some clones in this sample may be carry-over from other donors' samples. The CDR3 loop reads CASSYSARAGYEQYF. DNA for the CDR3: TGTGCCAGCAGTTACTCCGCCAGGGCAGGCTACGAGCAGTACTTC.